This is a list of T cell receptor beta chains from one sample in a study of T cell responses to AZD1222 COVID-19 vaccine. Clones were sequenced by immunoSEQ multiplex PCR, and TCRdb holds only the in-frame ones, with some missing. The sample contains under 140,000 clones, roughly 87% of which appear only once. Sequencing was performed on peripheral blood, taken on day 0 of AZD1222 vaccination. The source of these receptors is an adult in good health. Each CDR3 is given with its conserved first and last residue. A D gene is named only where the DNA matches it firmly. Not all rows give a size; the values are once, few, many and, for expanded clones, a class.

clone_size d_call j_call v_call cdr3_nt cdr3_aa
NA TRBD1 TRBJ1-4 TRBV19 TGTGCCAGTAGTGCGGGACAGTCTAATGAAAAACTGTTTTTT CASSAGQSNEKLFF
NA NA TRBJ1-3 TRBV28 TGTGCCAGCAGTTTGAGGGGAAACACCATATATTTT CASSLRGNTIYF
NA NA TRBJ2-3 TRBV5-1 TGCGCCAGCAGCCTGACAATGACGGATACGCAGTATTTT CASSLTMTDTQYF
NA TRBD1 TRBJ1-2 TRBV24-1 TGTGCCACCATTGGCTCAGGGGGCTACCCTAACTATGGCTACACCTTC CATIGSGGYPNYGYTF
once TRBD1 TRBJ2-7 TRBV5-1 TGCGCCAGCAGCTCCGGGACAGGGTGGGTTGACGAGCAGTACTTC CASSSGTGWVDEQYF
NA NA TRBJ2-1 TRBV6-4 TGTGCCAGCAGTGACCGTCCGGGAGACCCGCTCAATGAGCAGTTCTTC CASSDRPGDPLNEQFF
NA NA TRBJ1-4 TRBV7-9 TGTGCCAGCAGCCCATTATTGGGGTCGGGTTCGCACTTT CASSPLLGSGSHF
NA TRBD2 TRBJ2-2 TRBV11-2 TGTGCCAGCAGCCATGGGACTAGCCTATACACCGGGGAGCTGTTTTTT CASSHGTSLYTGELFF
NA TRBD1 TRBJ1-2 TRBV19 TGTGCCAGTAGTATCTTGGACAGGGGCCAGGGCTACACCTTC CASSILDRGQGYTF
NA TRBD2 TRBJ2-3 TRBV6-5 TGTGCCAGCACCAGCGGGGGGGATACGCAGTATTTT CASTSGGDTQYF